This is a list of T cell receptor beta chains from one sample in a study of cytomegalovirus exposure and HLA in healthy donors. Repertoires were generated with immunoSEQ multiplex PCR, while TCRdb's copy carries only in-frame clones and drops some. The sample includes around 150,000 clones, approximately 82% of them seen just once. The specimen was PBMCs. The receptors shown here come from a male donor in good health and CMV-seronegative. The CDR3 runs from the conserved cysteine through the conserved F or W. A D gene is named only where the DNA matches it firmly. Size tells how often a clone was seen (once, few, many) or the class of an expanded clone, and some rows leave it out.

V: TRBV19
size: few
J: TRBJ2-7
D: NA
DNA: TGTGCCAGTAGTATAGATGATCCAGGGGAATACGAGCAGTACTTC
CDR3: CASSIDDPGEYEQYF

V: TRBV7-6
size: once
J: TRBJ2-3
D: TRBD2
DNA: TGTGCCAGCAGCTTCACCAAGGGGCGGGGGGCAGATACGCAGTATTTT
CDR3: CASSFTKGRGADTQYF

V: TRBV5-1
size: NA
J: TRBJ2-3
D: NA
DNA: TGCGCCAGCAGCCTCGTGGGGGCTAGCACAGATACGCAGTATTTT
CDR3: CASSLVGASTDTQYF

V: TRBV30
size: NA
J: TRBJ2-3
D: TRBD2
DNA: TGTGCCTGGAAAGGACTAGCGGGACCCACAGATACGCAGTATTTT
CDR3: CAWKGLAGPTDTQYF

V: TRBV27
size: NA
J: TRBJ2-5
D: TRBD1
DNA: TGTGCCAGCAGTTTATCGGGACAGGGGGCTGGGGAGACCCAGTACTTC
CDR3: CASSLSGQGAGETQYF

V: TRBV15
size: NA
J: TRBJ1-2
D: NA
DNA: TGTGCCACCAGCAGCCAACAGGGTTTCCCTAACTATGGCTACACCTTC
CDR3: CATSSQQGFPNYGYTF

V: TRBV19
size: NA
J: TRBJ1-5
D: NA
DNA: TGTGCCAGTAGTTTTGGCAGTAGCAATCAGCCCCAGCATTTT
CDR3: CASSFGSSNQPQHF

V: TRBV7-9
size: NA
J: TRBJ1-2
D: NA
DNA: TGTGCCAGCAGCCGCGTCCCGAGCGACGGCTACACCTTC
CDR3: CASSRVPSDGYTF

V: TRBV27
size: NA
J: TRBJ2-1
D: TRBD2
DNA: TGTGCCAGCAGTTTGACTAGCGGGGGGAGGAATGAGCAGTTCTTC
CDR3: CASSLTSGGRNEQFF

V: TRBV4-3
size: NA
J: TRBJ2-1
D: TRBD2
DNA: TGCGCCAGCAGCCAAGAGGGGCGGGGGGTCAATGAGCAGTTCTTC
CDR3: CASSQEGRGVNEQFF

V: TRBV19
size: NA
J: TRBJ1-3
D: TRBD1
DNA: TGTGCCAGCCAACAGGGGGCTACTGGAAACACCATATATTTT
CDR3: CASQQGATGNTIYF

V: TRBV10-3
size: NA
J: TRBJ1-2
D: NA
DNA: TGTGCCATCAGTTCAGGGGCCAATACGGGGGGCTACACCTTC
CDR3: CAISSGANTGGYTF

V: TRBV7-9
size: NA
J: TRBJ1-2
D: TRBD1
DNA: TGTGCCAGCAGCCCACAGGGGTCCTATGGCTACACCTTC
CDR3: CASSPQGSYGYTF

V: TRBV4-1
size: NA
J: TRBJ2-6
D: TRBD1
DNA: TGCGCCAGCAGGCCGGGACAGATCTCTGGGGCCAACGTCCTGACTTTC
CDR3: CASRPGQISGANVLTF

V: TRBV18
size: NA
J: TRBJ1-4
D: NA
DNA: TGTGCCAGCTCCCACGCTACCGACAGGTTTGGTGAAAAACTGTTTTTT
CDR3: CASSHATDRFGEKLFF

V: TRBV5-1
size: NA
J: TRBJ2-5
D: TRBD1
DNA: TGCGCCAGCAGCTTCAGGGACAGGGTGGAGGAGACCCAGTACTTC
CDR3: CASSFRDRVEETQYF

V: TRBV28
size: NA
J: TRBJ2-3
D: NA
DNA: TGTGCCAGCAGTTCCAGGGCGCAAGGCACAGATACGCAGTATTTT
CDR3: CASSSRAQGTDTQYF

V: TRBV4-3
size: NA
J: TRBJ2-7
D: NA
DNA: TGCGCCAGCAGCCCGATAAGGGAGTCCTACGAGCAGTACTTC
CDR3: CASSPIRESYEQYF